These 29 T cell receptor beta chains were sequenced from one sample in a study of shared clonotypes between healthy human individuals. The table came from immunoSEQ multiplex PCR; TCRdb's copy has only in-frame clones and leaves some out. The repertoire holds roughly 2.2 million clones, with 92% as singletons. Sequencing input: naive CD4+ T cells from PBMCs. Subset denoted: CD45RA+ positively selected. Every receptor here comes from a man aged 18 to 35 in good health. Some clones in this sample may be carry-over from other donors' samples.

This sequence joins TRBV27 and TRBJ2-3; the D call may be TRBD1 or TRBD2 (5 bases each). CDR1 and CDR2 from the germline V gene are MNHEY and SMNVEV (reference sequence). The CDR3 consists of 13 residues. Trimming took off 8 bases at V and 2 bases at J, with 11 bases between the two ends. The CDR3 bases are TGTGCCAGCGGGACCCTCTCCACAGATACGCAGTATTTT. It encodes CASGTLSTDTQYF.

The rearrangement links TRBV19 to TRBJ1-5; weak D call: TRBD1 (6 bases). The CDR3 has 16 amino acids. The germline V and J ends were trimmed by 5 bases and 2 bases, with 16 bases remaining between them. Germline V lookup: CDR1 LNHDA, CDR2 SQIVND (reference sequence). CDR3: CASSDRRGVGNQPQHF. The CDR3 DNA reads as TGTGCCAGTAGTGACAGGCGAGGGGTTGGCAATCAGCCCCAGCATTTT.

The chain has TRBV7-3 and TRBJ2-1; 11 positions agree with TRBD2. The CDR3 spans 16 residues. V lost 5 bases, J lost 8 bases, and 11 bases stayed unmatched. Looked up from germline, CDR1 is SGHTA and CDR2 is FQGTGA. Here the CDR3 DNA reads TGTGCCAGCAGCACCCAAGGCGGACTAGCGGGTCATGAGCAGTTCTTC. Its translation: CASSTQGGLAGHEQFF.

The chain has TRBV7-6 and TRBJ2-3; the match to TRBD1 covers 9 bases. Germline V gene data show CDR1 as SGHVS and CDR2 as FNYEAQ. The CDR3 has 16 residues. V lost 5 bases, J lost 2 bases, and 8 bases stayed unmatched. CDR3 DNA: TGTGCCAGCAGCCCGAGACAGGGGGTTAACACAGATACGCAGTATTTT. Protein product: CASSPRQGVNTDTQYF.

The rearrangement links TRBV7-9 to TRBJ2-1; TRBD2 matches 13 bases. The CDR3 is 17 amino acids. Germline V CDR1 and CDR2: SEHNR, FQNEAQ (reference sequence). The junction had 4 bases not matched to a gene; V was cut back by 5 bases and J by 0 bases. In DNA, the CDR3 is TGTGCCAGCAGCCCTGGGACTAGCGGGAACTCCTACAATGAGCAGTTCTTC. Translation: CASSPGTSGNSYNEQFF.

The J gene is TRBJ2-1, the V gene TRBV5-4; D perhaps matches TRBD2 (7 bases). The CDR3 sequence is 16 residues long. Trimming took off 2 bases at V and 2 bases at J, with 14 bases between the two ends. Germline-derived CDR1 and CDR2 are SGHNT and YYREEE (reference sequence). The CDR3 DNA reads as TGTGCCAGCAGCTTACGTAAGGGGGGGGCCTACAATGAGCAGTTCTTC. It codes for CASSLRKGGAYNEQFF.

J is TRBJ2-5 and V is TRBV4-1; D is perhaps TRBD1 or TRBD2 (5 bases each). Trimming shortened V by 0 bases and J by 1 base, and 15 bases separated the two germline ends. Germline CDR1 and CDR2: MGHRA and YSYEKL. The CDR3 consists of 17 residues. The chain's CDR3 is CASSQERGLGVQETQYF. DNA for the CDR3: TGCGCCAGCAGCCAAGAGAGGGGATTGGGTGTCCAAGAGACCCAGTACTTC.

The gene calls are TRBV7-2 and TRBJ1-1, with a tentative D call TRBD1 (5 bases). CDR1 SGHTA and CDR2 FQGNSA come from the germline V gene. Trimming took off 6 bases at V and 5 bases at J, with 19 bases between the two ends. CDR3 size: 15 residues. The CDR3: CASSKSRVGGTEAFF. The CDR3 DNA follows: TGTGCCAGCAGTAAGAGCAGGGTCGGGGGGACTGAAGCTTTCTTT.

This chain connects TRBV30 to TRBJ1-5, with 7 bases that match TRBD1. The CDR3 has 17 residues. In germline, CDR1 is GTSNPN, CDR2 SVGIG (reference sequence). V was clipped by 0 bases and J by 7 bases; unmatched bases: 15. Written as DNA, the CDR3 is TGTGCCTGGAGTGTACTTTCAGGGGGGAGACGAGAACAGCCCCAGCATTTT. It specifies CAWSVLSGGRREQPQHF.

V is TRBV5-1 and J is TRBJ2-3, with 7 bases matching TRBD1. V trimming: 0 bases; J trimming: 2 bases; junction bases outside the gene matches: 3. Per the germline V gene, CDR1 is SGHRS and CDR2 is YFSETQ. There are 15 residues in the CDR3. CDR3 region: CASSLEGQTTDTQYF. The CDR3 DNA follows: TGCGCCAGCAGCTTGGAGGGACAGACCACAGATACGCAGTATTTT.

This clone was counted a single time. The rearrangement joins TRBV5-8 to TRBJ2-3; no clear D. There are 11 residues in the CDR3. V was clipped by 4 bases and J by 7 bases, with 7 bases between them. Germline V CDR1 and CDR2: SGHTS, YDEGEE. Here the CDR3 reads CASSGLNTQYF. CDR3 in DNA: TGTGCCAGCAGCGGTTTAAATACGCAGTATTTT.

The gene calls are TRBV7-9 and TRBJ2-2; no firm D call. Germline loops: CDR1 SEHNR, CDR2 FQNEAQ (reference sequence). Trimming pared 1 base from V and 6 bases from J, leaving 6 bases between. There are 13 residues in the CDR3. This chain's CDR3 is CASSLVMAGELFF. CDR3 sequence (DNA): TGTGCCAGCAGCTTAGTGATGGCCGGGGAGCTGTTTTTT.

The CDR3 is CASSLRGGGTDTQYF. The DNA of the CDR3 is TGTGCCAGCAGCTTGCGGGGCGGTGGCACAGATACGCAGTATTTT. The chain recombines TRBV7-8 with TRBJ2-3; D perhaps matches TRBD2 (6 bases). V shed 3 bases and J shed 1 base, with 11 bases lying between them. This CDR3 is built from 15 residues. Germline V gives CDR1 SGHVS, CDR2 FQNEAQ.

This clone has just one count. DNA of the CDR3: TGTGCCATCAGTGCGATGAGGGACAGGCGGACTAGCGGGAGGGCCTACGAGCAGTACTTC. This sequence encodes CAISAMRDRRTSGRAYEQYF. The rearrangement uses TRBV10-3 and TRBJ2-7; the match to TRBD2 covers 15 bases. Germline trimming cut 4 bases from V and 2 bases from J; bases unmatched to any gene: 15. Germline lookup yields CDR1 ENHRY and CDR2 SYGVKD. This CDR3 region has 20 residues.

This clone was seen once. The CDR3 reads CASSLVGNSYNEQFF. The CDR3 DNA reads TGTGCCAGCAGCTTGGTGGGAAACTCATACAATGAGCAGTTCTTC. This chain links TRBV5-4 with TRBJ2-1; D is unresolved. V lost 0 bases and J 4 bases, leaving 11 bases between the germline ends. CDR3 length: 15 amino acids. Per germline, CDR1 SGHNT and CDR2 YYREEE (reference sequence). Using reference TRBV5-4 and TRBJ2-1 for the parts outside the CDR3, the full variable domain is ETGVTQSPTHLIKTRGQQVTLRCSSQSGHNTVSWYQQALGQGPQFIFQYYREEENGRGNFPPRFSGLQFPNYSSELNVNALELDDSALYLCASSLVGNSYNEQFFGPGTRLTVL.

The chain couples TRBV5-5 to TRBJ1-2, with 7 nucleotides matching TRBD1. From germline, CDR1 is SGHKS and CDR2 YYEKEE (reference sequence). There are 16 residues in the CDR3. J lost 7 bases, V lost 1 base, and 13 bases had no gene match. The CDR3 protein is CASSLSGDSYLFGYTF. DNA of the CDR3: TGTGCCAGCAGCTTGAGCGGGGACAGCTATCTATTTGGCTACACCTTC.

This chain connects TRBV19 to TRBJ1-2; D gene ambiguous. Germline lookup yields CDR1 LNHDA and CDR2 SQIVND (reference sequence). This CDR3 spans 15 amino acids. V lost 11 bases and J 8 bases, leaving 27 bases between the germline ends. The CDR3 bases are TGTGCCGGAGGGCCCGGACGCGGGCGGGTTGGAGGCTACACCTTC. It is translated as CAGGPGRGRVGGYTF.

This chain joins TRBV6-1 and TRBJ2-2; 7 nucleotides agree with TRBD2. The CDR3 length is 14 residues. Germline V CDR1 and CDR2: MNHNS, SASEGT. Trimming at V came to 11 bases and at J to 5 bases, leaving 11 bases not matched to a gene. The CDR3 coding sequence is TGTGCCGGCCGGGCGGGAGTTCGGACCGGGGAGCTGTTTTTT. Translating it yields CAGRAGVRTGELFF.

The chain employs TRBV2 and TRBJ1-3; the D is unclear. Germline CDR1 and CDR2: SNHLY and FYNNEI. This CDR3 region has 15 residues. The V end lost 4 bases, the J end lost 0 bases, and 10 bases lay between the germline ends. The CDR3 reads CASSVSALSGNTIYF. CDR3 coding DNA: TGTGCCAGCAGTGTAAGTGCCCTCTCTGGAAACACCATATATTTT.

The chain is built from TRBV6-6 and TRBJ2-1, with D possibly being TRBD1 (5 bases). Germline lookup yields CDR1 MNHNY and CDR2 SVGAGI (reference sequence). The CDR3 loop spans 12 amino acids. Trimming took 6 bases from V and 9 from J, leaving 12 bases between them. As DNA, the CDR3 is TGTGCCAGCAGCCTCACGGACATTGAGCAGTTCTTC. Translating it yields CASSLTDIEQFF.

CDR3 in DNA: TGTGCCTGGAGGCATAATTCACCCCTCCACTTT. Translated, it gives CAWRHNSPLHF. The chain joins TRBV30 to TRBJ1-6; D uncertain. Germline V gene sequence: CDR1 GTSNPN, CDR2 SVGIG (reference sequence). V was cut by 3 bases and J by 5 bases, with 2 bases left in between. The CDR3 loop spans 11 amino acids. The full variable domain, in which reference TRBV30 and TRBJ1-6 provide the parts outside the CDR3, is SQTIHQWPATLVQPVGSPLSLECTVEGTSNPNLYWYRQAAGRGLQLLFYSVGIGQISSEVPQNLSASRPQDRQFILSSKKLLLSDSGFYLCAWRHNSPLHFGNGTRLTVT.

V usage is TRBV6-1 and J usage is TRBJ1-2; D is unclear. The CDR3 is made up of 11 amino acids. V lost 7 bases and J lost 6, with 9 bases in between. Germline lookup yields CDR1 MNHNS and CDR2 SASEGT. CDR3 amino acids: CASIRENGYTF. The CDR3 DNA reads TGTGCCAGCATTCGGGAGAATGGCTACACCTTC.

This sequence joins TRBV7-2 and TRBJ1-2; 9 nucleotides agree with TRBD1. Germline V CDR1 and CDR2: SGHTA, FQGNSA. The V gene end was trimmed by 5 bases and the J gene end by 0 bases; junction bases not matched to a gene: 7. This CDR3 is 16 amino acids long. The CDR3 sequence: CASSRGDREANYGYTF. As DNA, the CDR3 is TGTGCCAGCAGCCGGGGGGACAGGGAAGCTAACTATGGCTACACCTTC. Variable domain in full (rest from reference TRBV7-2 and TRBJ1-2): GAGVSQSPSNKVTEKGKDVELRCDPISGHTALYWYRQSLGQGLEFLIYFQGNSAPDKSGLPSDRFSAERTGGSVSTLTIQRTQQEDSAVYLCASSRGDREANYGYTFGSGTRLTVV.

The chain employs TRBV6-1 and TRBJ1-1; a possible D gene is TRBD1 (6 bases). V was pared by 8 bases and J by 10 bases, with 20 bases between. Germline V gene sequence: CDR1 MNHNS, CDR2 SASEGT. This CDR3 has 13 amino acids. CDR3 sequence (DNA): TGTGCCAGCGCCTTAGGAAGGGGGTTGGGAGCTTTCTTT. This sequence encodes CASALGRGLGAFF.

The gene calls are TRBV19 and TRBJ1-5; 7 nucleotides line up with TRBD1. The CDR3 has 14 residues. Germline V gene sequence: CDR1 LNHDA, CDR2 SQIVND (reference sequence). V shed 5 bases and J 4 bases; nucleotides not matched to a gene: 5. The CDR3 loop reads CASSLFRGNQPQHF. CDR3 in DNA: TGTGCCAGTAGTCTGTTCAGGGGGAATCAGCCCCAGCATTTT. The whole variable domain, remainder taken from reference TRBV19 and TRBJ1-5, is DGGITQSPKYLFRKEGQNVTLSCEQNLNHDAMYWYRQDPGQGLRLIYYSQIVNDFQKGDIAEGYSVSREKKESFPLTVTSAQKNPTAFYLCASSLFRGNQPQHFGDGTRLSIL.

On this clone itself: At the DNA level, this CDR3 is encoded by other sequences in the same sample as well. The chain combines TRBV30 with TRBJ2-1; D is uncertain. There are 11 residues in the CDR3. CDR1 is GTSNPN, CDR2 SVGIG, per germline (reference sequence). V lost 3 bases, J lost 2 bases, and 2 bases lay in between. The CDR3 spells CAWSPYNEQFF. The CDR3 DNA reads as TGTGCCTGGAGCCCCTACAATGAGCAGTTCTTC. Using reference TRBV30 and TRBJ2-1 for the parts outside the CDR3, the full variable domain is SQTIHQWPATLVQPVGSPLSLECTVEGTSNPNLYWYRQAAGRGLQLLFYSVGIGQISSEVPQNLSASRPQDRQFILSSKKLLLSDSGFYLCAWSPYNEQFFGPGTRLTVL.

CDR3 bases: TGTGCCAGCACCCTCGTGGGGTCGCGAACCGGGGAGCTGTTTTTT. This translates into CASTLVGSRTGELFF. The J gene is TRBJ2-2, the V gene TRBV6-5; D not resolved. The V and J ends lost 7 bases and 5 bases respectively, with 17 bases between them. This CDR3 is built from 15 residues. Germline CDR1 reads MNHEY; CDR2 reads SVGAGI.

This sequence joins TRBV5-1 and TRBJ2-1; 8 nucleotides agree with TRBD1. V was clipped by 4 bases and J by 2 bases; unmatched bases: 8. CDR3 length: 16 amino acids. Germline values: CDR1 SGHRS, CDR2 YFSETQ. CDR3 sequence (DNA): TGCGCCAGCAGCCCAGGGGGCCAGCGGCCCTACAATGAGCAGTTCTTC. It encodes CASSPGGQRPYNEQFF.

This chain links TRBV27 with TRBJ2-2; a possible D gene is TRBD2 (6 bases). Trimming shortened V by 5 bases and J by 6 bases, and 10 bases separated the two germline ends. The CDR3 extends over 13 amino acids. From germline, CDR1 is MNHEY and CDR2 SMNVEV (reference sequence). The CDR3 loop is CASSVRRAGELFF. As DNA, the CDR3 is TGTGCCAGCAGTGTCAGGAGGGCCGGGGAGCTGTTTTTT.